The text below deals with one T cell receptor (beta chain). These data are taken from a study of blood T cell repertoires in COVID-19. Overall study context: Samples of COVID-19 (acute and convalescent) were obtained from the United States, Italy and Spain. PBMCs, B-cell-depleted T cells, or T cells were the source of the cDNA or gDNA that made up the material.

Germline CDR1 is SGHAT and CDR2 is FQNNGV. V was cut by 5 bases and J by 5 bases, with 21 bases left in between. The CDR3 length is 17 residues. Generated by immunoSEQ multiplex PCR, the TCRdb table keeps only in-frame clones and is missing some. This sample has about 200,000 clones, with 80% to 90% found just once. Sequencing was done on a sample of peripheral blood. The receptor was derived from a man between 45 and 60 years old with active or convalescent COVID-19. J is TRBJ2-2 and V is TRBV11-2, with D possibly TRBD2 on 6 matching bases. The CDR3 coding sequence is TGTGCCAGCAGCCAGTTGGTTCTCTCGGGGAGGACCGGGGAGCTGTTTTTT. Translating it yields CASSQLVLSGRTGELFF.